What follows are 16 T cell receptor beta chains derived from one specimen sequenced in a study of T cells after somatic rescue of genetic block (dated by TCRdb to the early 2020s). The receptor library was made with the immunoSEQ multiplex PCR assay. TCRdb holds this immuneACCESS table with in-frame rearrangements only. Some clones are missing; in checked studies, unresolved V genes explain under half, and the rest has no known cause. The sample table contains about 110,000 clones; only one count was recorded for under 95% of them. Roughly 1.4% of the sample belongs to the ten largest clones. Sequencing input: peripheral blood mononuclear cells (PBMCs). The receptors stem from a woman younger than 30.

This clone showed up just once. The CDR3 DNA reads TGTGCCAGCAGTGAACTGGGACAGGGAATCACTGAAGCTTTCTTT. The encoded protein is CASSELGQGITEAFF. This chain uses TRBV2 with TRBJ1-1; 9 bases map to TRBD1. J lost 4 bases, V lost 2 bases, and 5 bases had no gene match. CDR1 and CDR2 (germline): SNHLY, FYNNEI. The CDR3 has 15 amino acids.

In its sample, this clone was seen once. The genes are TRBV5-4 and TRBJ2-3, with unresolved D. The CDR3 extends over 13 amino acids. Trimming shortened V by 4 bases and J by 6 bases, and 12 bases separated the two germline ends. Germline V lookup: CDR1 SGHNT, CDR2 YYREEE (reference sequence). CDR3 residues: CASSLVGPDTQYF. In DNA form, the CDR3 reads TGTGCCAGCAGCCTCGTTGGACCTGATACGCAGTATTTT.

This rearrangement joins TRBV11-3 to TRBJ2-1; 13 nucleotides match TRBD2. The CDR3 has 18 residues. Germline CDR1 is SGHNT and CDR2 is YENEEA. Losses at the gene ends were 6 bases for V and 7 bases for J; bases not matched to a gene: 15. The CDR3 loop is CASSFGTSGAFIGNEQFF. The CDR3 nucleotides read TGTGCCAGCAGTTTTGGGACTAGCGGGGCTTTTATTGGGAATGAGCAGTTCTTC.

The chain couples TRBV7-9 to TRBJ2-1; no clear D. The CDR3 is 11 residues long. Trimming took off 5 bases at V and 4 bases at J, with 3 bases between the two ends. Per germline, CDR1 SEHNR and CDR2 FQNEAQ (reference sequence). The CDR3 is CASSGYNEQFF. The CDR3 coding sequence is TGTGCCAGCAGCGGATACAATGAGCAGTTCTTC.

The chain joins TRBV27 to TRBJ2-5, with D maybe TRBD1 (6 bases). The germline V and J ends were trimmed by 5 bases and 2 bases, with 12 bases remaining between them. The CDR3 spans 14 residues. Germline V lookup: CDR1 MNHEY, CDR2 SMNVEV (reference sequence). The CDR3 DNA follows: TGTGCCAGCAGTCTTAACAGGGTACAAGAGACCCAGTACTTC. Its translation: CASSLNRVQETQYF.

This clone was seen a single time. This chain joins TRBV6-1 and TRBJ1-1, with TRBD1 as a possible D gene (5 bases). Trimming took off 3 bases at V and 0 bases at J, with 14 bases between the two ends. Germline V CDR1 and CDR2: MNHNS, SASEGT. CDR3 length: 16 amino acids. In nucleotides, the CDR3 is TGTGCCAGCAGTGATACCGGGACGGTCGTGAACACTGAAGCTTTCTTT. As protein: CASSDTGTVVNTEAFF.

This clone was observed a few times. The chain has TRBV2 and TRBJ1-6; D is unresolved. Between the trimmed V and J ends, which lost 7 bases and 0 bases, there was a span of 4 bases. The CDR3 has 13 amino acids. Germline-derived CDR1 and CDR2 are SNHLY and FYNNEI. The CDR3: CASTSSYNSPLHF. CDR3 coding DNA: TGTGCCAGCACGAGCTCCTATAATTCACCCCTCCACTTT. Drawing the rest from reference TRBV2 and TRBJ1-6, the complete variable domain is EPEVTQTPSHQVTQMGQEVILRCVPISNHLYFYWYRQILGQKVEFLVSFYNNEISEKSEIFDDQFSVERPDGSNFTLKIRSTKLEDSAMYFCASTSSYNSPLHFGNGTRLTVT.

The V call is TRBV7-2, the J call TRBJ1-1; D is unresolved. The CDR3 contains 14 residues. Trimming left V 6 bases short and J 1 base short, with 12 bases between. CDR1 and CDR2 from the germline V gene are SGHTA and FQGNSA. CDR3: CASSLSHGNTEAFF. Written as DNA, the CDR3 is TGTGCCAGCAGTTTGTCGCACGGGAACACTGAAGCTTTCTTT.

The chain recombines TRBV7-9 with TRBJ2-2; 8 nucleotides match TRBD1. The J segment lost 7 bases and the V segment lost 3 bases, leaving 4 bases of the junction unmatched. Germline CDR1 reads SEHNR; CDR2 reads FQNEAQ (reference sequence). The CDR3 length is 14 residues. The CDR3 bases are TGTGCCAGCAGCTTCAGGGGGCAAGGCGGGGAGCTGTTTTTT. Translating gives CASSFRGQGGELFF. The whole variable domain, filled in from reference TRBV7-9 and TRBJ2-2, reads DTGVSQNPRHKITKRGQNVTFRCDPISEHNRLYWYRQTLGQGPEFLTYFQNEAQLEKSRLLSDRFSAERPKGSFSTLEIQRTEQGDSAMYLCASSFRGQGGELFFGEGSRLTVL.

J is TRBJ1-1 and V is TRBV7-9; D is undetermined. Trimming stripped 5 bases from V and 1 base from J, with 14 bases between. Germline CDR1 reads SEHNR; CDR2 reads FQNEAQ (reference sequence). The CDR3 runs to 15 residues. The CDR3 here is CASSAPFTGNTEAFF. The CDR3 nucleotides read TGTGCCAGCAGCGCTCCCTTTACCGGGAACACTGAAGCTTTCTTT.

This chain links TRBV7-8 with TRBJ2-5, with D uncertain. This CDR3 has 15 amino acids. Germline V lookup: CDR1 SGHVS, CDR2 FQNEAQ. V lost 2 bases and J lost 1, with 11 bases in between. The CDR3 reads CASSLKGTPQETQYF. As DNA, the CDR3 is TGTGCCAGCAGCTTAAAGGGTACACCCCAAGAGACCCAGTACTTC.

V gene TRBV7-3 combines with J gene TRBJ2-1, with 7 bases matching TRBD2. J lost 5 bases, V lost 3 bases, and 4 bases had no gene match. The CDR3 has 14 amino acids. CDR1 and CDR2 from the germline V gene are SGHTA and FQGTGA. The CDR3 sequence: CASSFGGSDNEQFF. CDR3 coding DNA: TGTGCCAGCAGCTTCGGGGGGTCCGACAATGAGCAGTTCTTC.

The rearrangement uses TRBV2 and TRBJ1-3; D unclear. V was clipped by 5 bases and J by 0 bases, with 5 bases between them. CDR1 and CDR2 from the germline V gene are SNHLY and FYNNEI. The CDR3 contains 13 residues. CDR3 sequence reads: CASSSDSGNTIYF. In DNA form, the CDR3 reads TGTGCCAGCAGTAGTGACTCTGGAAACACCATATATTTT. Using reference TRBV2 and TRBJ1-3 for the parts outside the CDR3, the full variable domain is EPEVTQTPSHQVTQMGQEVILRCVPISNHLYFYWYRQILGQKVEFLVSFYNNEISEKSEIFDDQFSVERPDGSNFTLKIRSTKLEDSAMYFCASSSDSGNTIYFGEGSWLTVV.

The V and J genes are TRBV6-6 and TRBJ2-3; 8 bases are shared with TRBD1. Per germline, CDR1 MNHNY and CDR2 SVGAGI (reference sequence). The CDR3 covers 14 residues. The junction had 8 bases not matched to a gene; V was cut back by 6 bases and J by 6 bases. The CDR3 region has the DNA TGTGCCAGCAGCAGGACAGGGCCCTCCGATACGCAGTATTTT. Protein: CASSRTGPSDTQYF.

V and J are TRBV19 and TRBJ1-2; a possible D gene is TRBD1 (6 bases). V was pared by 7 bases and J by 1 base, with 13 bases between. The germline V gene encodes CDR1 LNHDA and CDR2 SQIVND (reference sequence). The CDR3 is 14 residues long. The CDR3 loop is CASTGHVDNYGYTF. The DNA of the CDR3 is TGTGCCAGTACGGGACATGTAGATAACTATGGCTACACCTTC.

With regard to this clone: This sample also contains other DNA sequences that code for the same CDR3. V gene TRBV9 combines with J gene TRBJ2-3; D is undetermined. CDR1 is SGDLS and CDR2 is YYNGEE in the germline V gene. The CDR3 runs 13 residues. Trimming removed 0 bases at V and 1 base at J, with 3 bases between. CDR3 amino acids: CASSVGGTDTQYF. In nucleotides, the CDR3 is TGTGCCAGCAGCGTAGGGGGCACAGATACGCAGTATTTT.